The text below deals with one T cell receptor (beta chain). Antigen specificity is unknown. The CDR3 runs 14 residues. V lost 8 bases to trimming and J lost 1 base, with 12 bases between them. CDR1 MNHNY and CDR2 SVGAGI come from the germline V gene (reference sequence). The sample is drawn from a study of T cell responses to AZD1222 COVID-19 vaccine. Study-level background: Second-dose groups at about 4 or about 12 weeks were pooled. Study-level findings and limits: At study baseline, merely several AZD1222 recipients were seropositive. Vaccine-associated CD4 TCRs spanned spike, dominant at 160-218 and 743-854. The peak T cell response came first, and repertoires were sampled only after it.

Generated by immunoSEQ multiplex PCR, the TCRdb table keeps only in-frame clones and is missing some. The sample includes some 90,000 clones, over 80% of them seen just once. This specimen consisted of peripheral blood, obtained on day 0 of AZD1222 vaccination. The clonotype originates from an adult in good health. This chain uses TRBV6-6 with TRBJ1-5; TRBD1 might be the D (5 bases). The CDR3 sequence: CASCGAGSNQPQHF. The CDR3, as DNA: TGTGCCAGCTGCGGAGCAGGGAGCAATCAGCCCCAGCATTTT.